The clone carrying this T cell receptor beta chain was counted ten times or more. The antigen is undetermined. V gave up 3 bases and J gave up 6 bases; unmatched junction bases: 14. From germline, CDR1 is DFQATT and CDR2 SNEGSKA (reference sequence). The CDR3 consists of 15 residues. This sample stems from a study of regulatory T cells in long-lasting Graves disease. Researchers made TCR beta libraries by using iRepertoire HTBI primers and running Arm-PCR on CDR3 regions. TCRdb passed the multiplex PCR reads through MiXCR, listing each CDR3 protein once. The data hold roughly 450,000 distinct CDR3 sequences, with approximately 23% observed a single time. Time point in this sample: persistent/refractory GD, antithyroid drugs over 5 years with positive TRAb. Generation of the TCR library employed RNA extracted from PBMCs. Patients with Graves' disease were diagnosed by American Thyroid Association guidelines.

The study's findings and limits: Persistent Graves' cases showed lower TCR diversity than newly diagnosed cases. TRBV28 was favored in persistent disease, as were TRBJ1-2 and TRBJ2-5.

Specimen: peripheral blood mononuclear cells (PBMCs), collected when the disease was refractory, from a patient treated with antithyroid drugs. The source of this sequence is a female donor with Graves disease. The J gene is TRBJ2-7, the V gene TRBV20-1; 7 nucleotides align to TRBD2. CDR3 sequence (DNA): TGCAGTGCTAGTGTCCTCGGCGGACCGGGGGGCGAGCAGTACTTC. The encoded protein is CSASVLGGPGGEQYF.